This TCR beta chain was observed in a study of cytomegalovirus exposure and HLA in healthy donors. In this sample, this clone turned up a few times. Its antigen is not identified. Primers included in the PCR were 60 Vbeta and 13 Jbeta primers. Clones were sequenced by immunoSEQ multiplex PCR, and TCRdb holds only the in-frame ones, with some missing. The sample contains roughly 200,000 clones, 12% of which appear only once. V lost 1 base to trimming and J lost 4 bases; unmatched junction nucleotides: 5. This CDR3 is 16 amino acids long. CDR1 is SGHAT and CDR2 is FQNNGV in the germline V gene. The study, taken as a whole, reports: Later analysis found that TCR beta chains associated with HLA were more clonally expanded than other, equally common chains. More than 150 TCR beta chains were listed as cytomegalovirus-associated. Specific recognition of CMV antigens was confirmed in vitro for a few chains (all CMV-associated).

The sequence derives from a man aged 45-65 years in good health and CMV-seropositive. This chain uses TRBV11-2 with TRBJ2-2; 8 positions match TRBD1. The sequenced sample was PBMCs. CDR3 amino acids: CASSLVRGQGTGELFF. The CDR3 nucleotides are TGTGCCAGCAGCTTAGTCAGGGGGCAGGGCACCGGGGAGCTGTTTTTT.